This TCR beta chain was profiled in a study of cytomegalovirus exposure and HLA in healthy donors. Primers for the PCR totalled 60 Vbeta and 13 Jbeta. TCRdb keeps only in-frame clones here, not all; method: immunoSEQ multiplex PCR. In the table there are about 120,000 clones, 65% to 80% of which are singletons. The trim removed 0 bases at V and 5 bases at J, leaving 4 bases unmatched. Germline V gives CDR1 SGHRS, CDR2 YFSETQ. The CDR3 is 15 amino acids. The sequenced sample consisted of PBMCs. The clonotype comes from a man between 35 and 55 years old in good health and CMV-seropositive. The chain links TRBV5-1 to TRBJ2-1; TRBD1 matches at 8 bases. In DNA, the CDR3 is TGCGCCAGCAGCTTGGTCCAGGGGGCCAACAATGAGCAGTTCTTC. This gives the protein CASSLVQGANNEQFF.